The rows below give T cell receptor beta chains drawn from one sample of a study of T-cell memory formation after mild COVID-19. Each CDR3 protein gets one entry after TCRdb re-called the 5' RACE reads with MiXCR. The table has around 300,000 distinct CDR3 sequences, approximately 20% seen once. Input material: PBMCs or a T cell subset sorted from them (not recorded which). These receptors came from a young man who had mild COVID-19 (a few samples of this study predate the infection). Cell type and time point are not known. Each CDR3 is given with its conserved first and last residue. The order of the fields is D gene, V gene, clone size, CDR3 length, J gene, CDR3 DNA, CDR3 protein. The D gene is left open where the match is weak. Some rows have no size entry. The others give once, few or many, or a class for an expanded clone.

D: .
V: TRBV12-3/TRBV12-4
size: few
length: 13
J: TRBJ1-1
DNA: TGTGCCAGCAGGGCGGGGGGGAACACTGAAGCTTTCTTT
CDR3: CASRAGGNTEAFF

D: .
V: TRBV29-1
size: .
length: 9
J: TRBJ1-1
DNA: TGCAGCGCTGGGACAGAAGCTTTCTTT
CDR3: CSAGTEAFF

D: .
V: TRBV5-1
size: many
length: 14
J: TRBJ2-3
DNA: TGCGCCAGCAGCTCTCGGGCAGGAACAGATACGCAGTATTTT
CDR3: CASSSRAGTDTQYF

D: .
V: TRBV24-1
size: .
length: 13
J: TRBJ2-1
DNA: TGTGCCACCGGGATGCGGGGTTACAATGAGCAGTTCTTC
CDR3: CATGMRGYNEQFF

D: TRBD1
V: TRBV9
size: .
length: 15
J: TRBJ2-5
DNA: TGTGCCAGCAGCGTAGAGACAGGGGCGGAAGAGACCCAGTACTTC
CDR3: CASSVETGAEETQYF

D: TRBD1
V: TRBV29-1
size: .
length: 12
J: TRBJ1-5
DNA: TGCAGCGCTGGGACAGACAATCAGCCCCAGCATTTT
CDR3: CSAGTDNQPQHF

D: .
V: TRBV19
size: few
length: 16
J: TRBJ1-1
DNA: TGTGCCAGCCACCCCCGGTGGGGGGCTAACGTCGCTGAAGCTTTCTTT
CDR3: CASHPRWGANVAEAFF

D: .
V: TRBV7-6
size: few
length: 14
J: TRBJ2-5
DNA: TGTGCCAGCAGCTTAAACTCTCATGGAGAGACCCAGTACTTC
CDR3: CASSLNSHGETQYF

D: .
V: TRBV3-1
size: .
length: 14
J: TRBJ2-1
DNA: TGTGCCAGCAGCCGGGACGAACATCACAATGAGCAGTTCTTC
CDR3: CASSRDEHHNEQFF

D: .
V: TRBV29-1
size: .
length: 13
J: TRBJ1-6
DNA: TGCAGCGTTGGGGAAAGAGCCCTGGCACCCCTCCACTTT
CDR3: CSVGERALAPLHF

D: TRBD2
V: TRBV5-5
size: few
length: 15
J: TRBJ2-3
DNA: TGTGCCAGCAGCTTGGGACTAGCGATAACAGATACGCAGTATTTT
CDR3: CASSLGLAITDTQYF

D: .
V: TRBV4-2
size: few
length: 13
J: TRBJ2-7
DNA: TGTGCCAGCAGCCAAGTTGGGTCCTACGAGCAGTACTTC
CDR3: CASSQVGSYEQYF

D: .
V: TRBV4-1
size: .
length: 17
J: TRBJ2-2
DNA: TGCGCCAGCAGCCCTCGGGATCGGCTCTCAAACACCGGGGAGCTGTTTTTT
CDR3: CASSPRDRLSNTGELFF

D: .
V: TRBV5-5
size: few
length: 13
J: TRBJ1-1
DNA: TGTGCCAGCAGCTTACGGGGGGACGCTGAAGCTTTCTTT
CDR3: CASSLRGDAEAFF

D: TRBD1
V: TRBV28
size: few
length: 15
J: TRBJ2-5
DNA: TGTGCCAGCACCGAGGGCGGGACAGGTCGCGAGACCCAGTACTTC
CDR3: CASTEGGTGRETQYF

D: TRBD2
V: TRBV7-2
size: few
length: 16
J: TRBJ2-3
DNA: TGTGCCAGCAGCTTAAGAGCTAGCGGGGGTACAGATACGCAGTATTTT
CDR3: CASSLRASGGTDTQYF

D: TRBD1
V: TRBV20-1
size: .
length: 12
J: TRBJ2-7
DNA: TGCAGTACCCGGCAGGGGGCCGGGGAGCAGTACTTC
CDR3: CSTRQGAGEQYF

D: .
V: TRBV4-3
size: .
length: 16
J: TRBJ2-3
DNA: TGCGCCAGCAGCCAAGATGAAGGGGGGTCGGGAGATACGCAGTATTTT
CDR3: CASSQDEGGSGDTQYF